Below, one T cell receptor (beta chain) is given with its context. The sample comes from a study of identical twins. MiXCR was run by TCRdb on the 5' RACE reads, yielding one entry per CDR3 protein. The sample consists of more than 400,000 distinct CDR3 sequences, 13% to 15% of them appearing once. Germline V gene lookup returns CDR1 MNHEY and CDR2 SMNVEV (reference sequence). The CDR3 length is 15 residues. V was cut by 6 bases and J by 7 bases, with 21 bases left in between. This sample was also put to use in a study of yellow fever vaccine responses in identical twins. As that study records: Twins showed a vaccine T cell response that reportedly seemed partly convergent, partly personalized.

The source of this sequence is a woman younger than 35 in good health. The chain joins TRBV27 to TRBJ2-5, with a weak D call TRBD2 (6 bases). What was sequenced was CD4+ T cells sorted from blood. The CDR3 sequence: CASRPYREPGVTQYF. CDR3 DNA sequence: TGTGCCAGCAGGCCCTATCGGGAGCCCGGTGTGACCCAGTACTTC.